This T cell receptor beta chain was recovered during a study of shared clonotypes between healthy human individuals. Study outcomes and limitations: The sampled material consisted only of blood, and tissue repertoires are likely to differ.

Germline-derived CDR1 and CDR2 are MNHEY and SMNVEV (reference sequence). The CDR3 runs to 13 residues. The V and J ends lost 8 bases and 3 bases respectively, with 13 bases between them. Deep-level settings were used for running the assay. Evenly divided among several immunoSEQ plates was the genomic DNA of each subset. Method: immunoSEQ multiplex PCR; TCRdb's copy keeps in-frame clones and lacks some. The table lists about 490,000 clones, 70% to 85% of them singletons. Participating donors were healthy, HIV-negative adults free of recent acute infections or vaccinations. A word on this clone: Its antigen is unidentified.

This clonotype originated in a woman between 40 and 55 years old in good health. Some clones in this sample may be carry-over from other donors' samples. The J gene is TRBJ1-2, the V gene TRBV27, with a possible D match to TRBD1 (6 bases). The sample taken for sequencing was PBMCs. In DNA, the CDR3 is TGTGCCAGCCGAACAGGGACCCACTATGGCTACACCTTC. Its translation is CASRTGTHYGYTF.